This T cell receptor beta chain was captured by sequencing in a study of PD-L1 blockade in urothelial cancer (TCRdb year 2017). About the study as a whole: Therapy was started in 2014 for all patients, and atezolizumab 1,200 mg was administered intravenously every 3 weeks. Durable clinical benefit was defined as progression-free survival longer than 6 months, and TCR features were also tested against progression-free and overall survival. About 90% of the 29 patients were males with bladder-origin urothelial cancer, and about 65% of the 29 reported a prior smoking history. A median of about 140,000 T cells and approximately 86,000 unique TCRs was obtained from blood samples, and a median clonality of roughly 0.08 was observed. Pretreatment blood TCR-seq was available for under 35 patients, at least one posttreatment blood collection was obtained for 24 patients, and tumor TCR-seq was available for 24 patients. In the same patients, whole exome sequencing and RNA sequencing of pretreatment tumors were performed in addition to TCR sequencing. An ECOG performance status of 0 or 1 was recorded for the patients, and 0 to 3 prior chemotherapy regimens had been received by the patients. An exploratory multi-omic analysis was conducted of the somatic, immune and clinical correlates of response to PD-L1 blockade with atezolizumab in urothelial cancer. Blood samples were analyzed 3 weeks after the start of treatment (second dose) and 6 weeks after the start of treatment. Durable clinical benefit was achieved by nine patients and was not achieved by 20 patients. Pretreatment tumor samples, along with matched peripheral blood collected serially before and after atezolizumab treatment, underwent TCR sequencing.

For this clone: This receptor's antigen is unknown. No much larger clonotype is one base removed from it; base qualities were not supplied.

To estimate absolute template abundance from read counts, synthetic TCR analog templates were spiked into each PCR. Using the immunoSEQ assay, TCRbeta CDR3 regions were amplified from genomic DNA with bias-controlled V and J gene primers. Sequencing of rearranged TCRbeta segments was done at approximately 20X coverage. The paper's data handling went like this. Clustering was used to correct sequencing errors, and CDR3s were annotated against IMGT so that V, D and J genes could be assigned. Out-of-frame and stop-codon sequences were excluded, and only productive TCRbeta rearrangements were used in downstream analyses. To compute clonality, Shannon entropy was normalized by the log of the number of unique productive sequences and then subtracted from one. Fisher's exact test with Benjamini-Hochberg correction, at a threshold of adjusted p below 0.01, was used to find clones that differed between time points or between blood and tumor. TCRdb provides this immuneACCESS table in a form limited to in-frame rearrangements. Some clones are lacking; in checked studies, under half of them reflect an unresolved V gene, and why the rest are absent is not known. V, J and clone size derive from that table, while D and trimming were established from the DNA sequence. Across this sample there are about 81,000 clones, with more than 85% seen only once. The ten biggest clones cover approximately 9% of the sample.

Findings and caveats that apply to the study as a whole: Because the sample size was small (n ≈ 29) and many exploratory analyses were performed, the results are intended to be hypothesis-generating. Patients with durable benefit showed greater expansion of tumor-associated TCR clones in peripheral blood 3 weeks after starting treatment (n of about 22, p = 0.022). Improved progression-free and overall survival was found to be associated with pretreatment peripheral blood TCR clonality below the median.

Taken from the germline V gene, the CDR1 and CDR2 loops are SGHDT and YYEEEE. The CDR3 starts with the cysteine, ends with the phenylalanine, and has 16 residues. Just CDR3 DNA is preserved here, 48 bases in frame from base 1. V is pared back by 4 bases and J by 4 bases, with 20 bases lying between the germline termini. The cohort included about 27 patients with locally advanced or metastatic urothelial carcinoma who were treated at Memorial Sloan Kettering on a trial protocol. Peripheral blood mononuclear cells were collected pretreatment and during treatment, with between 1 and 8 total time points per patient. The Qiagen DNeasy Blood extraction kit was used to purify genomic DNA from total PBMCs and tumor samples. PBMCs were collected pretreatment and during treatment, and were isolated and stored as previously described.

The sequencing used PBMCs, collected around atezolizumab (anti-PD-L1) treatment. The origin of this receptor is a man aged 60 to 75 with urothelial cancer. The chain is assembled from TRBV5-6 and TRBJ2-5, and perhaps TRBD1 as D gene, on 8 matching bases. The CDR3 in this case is CASSLRTGRGLETQYF. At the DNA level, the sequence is TGTGCCAGCAGCCTCCGGACAGGGAGGGGACTAGAGACCCAGTACTTC. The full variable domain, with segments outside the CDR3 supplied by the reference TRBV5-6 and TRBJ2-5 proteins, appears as DAGVTQSPTHLIKTRGQQVTLRCSPKSGHDTVSWYQQALGQGPQFIFQYYEEEERQRGNFPDRFSGHQFPNYSSELNVNALLLGDSALYLCASSLRTGRGLETQYFGPGTRLLVL.